This passage covers 21 T cell receptor beta chains from one sample sequenced in a study of T cell repertoires in cytomegalovirus infection. TCRdb reanalysed the reads using MiXCR and keeps one entry per CDR3 protein. The sample consists of approximately 500,000 distinct CDR3 sequences, less than 30% of them appearing once. Sequenced: PBMCs. The receptors originated from a human donor in good health (CMV status not recorded). Some clones in this sample may be carry-over from other donors' samples.

This clonotype appeared many times. The chain has TRBV7-2 and TRBJ1-2; D is unresolved. The V and J ends lost 5 bases and 1 base respectively, with 17 bases between them. The CDR3 runs 16 residues. CDR1 is SGHTA and CDR2 is FQGNSA in the germline V gene. DNA of the CDR3: TGTGCCAGCAGCACAGCACCTCGGACGGATAACTATGGCTACACCTTC. Encoded protein: CASSTAPRTDNYGYTF.

Only a few counts were recorded for this clonotype. V gene TRBV7-9 combines with J gene TRBJ2-2, with 8 bases aligning to TRBD2. V dropped 3 bases and J dropped 6; count of bases not matched to a gene: 12. Germline CDR1 is SEHNR and CDR2 is FQNEAQ (reference sequence). This CDR3 is 17 amino acids long. This CDR3 reads CASSFKILADSAGELFF. CDR3 coding DNA: TGTGCCAGCAGCTTTAAGATACTAGCGGACTCGGCCGGGGAGCTGTTTTTT. Based on the CDR3 plus reference TRBV7-9 and TRBJ2-2, the full variable domain is DTGVSQNPRHKITKRGQNVTFRCDPISEHNRLYWYRQTLGQGPEFLTYFQNEAQLEKSRLLSDRFSAERPKGSFSTLEIQRTEQGDSAMYLCASSFKILADSAGELFFGEGSRLTVL.

The chain has TRBV29-1 and TRBJ2-1, with D possibly being TRBD1 (7 bases). Germline CDR1 and CDR2: SQVTM and ANQGSEA. Deletions cut 2 bases from V and 8 bases from J, with 13 bases between. This CDR3 contains 13 residues. The CDR3 is CSVEKGGGDEQFF. CDR3 sequence (DNA): TGCAGCGTTGAAAAAGGAGGGGGCGATGAGCAGTTCTTC.

This clonotype was observed many times. The chain is built from TRBV7-2 and TRBJ2-5; D not resolved. The V and J ends lost 3 bases and 2 bases respectively, with 10 bases between them. There are 14 residues in the CDR3. The germline CDR1 and CDR2 sequences are SGHTA and FQGNSA. CDR3: CASSLGGIQETQYF. DNA of the CDR3: TGTGCCAGCAGCTTGGGCGGAATACAAGAGACCCAGTACTTC.

This clonotype was recorded only once. J is TRBJ2-5 and V is TRBV24-1, with D perhaps given as TRBD1 or TRBD2 (5 bases each). Trimming removed 9 bases at V and 0 bases at J, with 10 bases between. The CDR3 has 13 residues. CDR1 and CDR2 from the germline V gene are KGHDR and SFDVKD. The CDR3 loop reads CATQRGDQETQYF. The CDR3 coding sequence is TGTGCCACCCAAAGAGGGGACCAAGAGACCCAGTACTTC.

This clonotype showed up just once. This chain joins TRBV7-9 and TRBJ1-3; weak D call: TRBD1 (5 bases). The germline V gene has CDR1 SEHNR and CDR2 FQNEAQ (reference sequence). The germline V and J ends were trimmed by 7 bases and 2 bases, with 12 bases remaining between them. This CDR3 contains 14 residues. As DNA, the CDR3 is TGTGCCAGCATCAAGGGACTTACTGGAAACACCATATATTTT. Its protein is CASIKGLTGNTIYF.

This chain links TRBV19 with TRBJ1-3, with D uncertain. Germline V gene lookup returns CDR1 LNHDA and CDR2 SQIVND (reference sequence). The CDR3 runs to 14 residues. V lost 2 bases and J lost 1, with 6 bases in between. CDR3: CASSIWGSGNTIYF. CDR3 DNA: TGTGCCAGTAGTATATGGGGTTCTGGAAACACCATATATTTT.

This clonotype was seen many times. The chain employs TRBV9 and TRBJ2-7, with D possibly TRBD2 on 5 matching bases. CDR1 and CDR2 from the germline V gene are SGDLS and YYNGEE. Trimming cost V 5 bases and J 0 bases, with 15 bases left between them. This CDR3 is 15 amino acids long. CDR3 sequence (DNA): TGTGCCAGCAGTGTTCCCGGGAAGTGCTCCTACGAGCAGTACGTC. Amino acid sequence: CASSVPGKCSYEQYV.

The J gene is TRBJ1-3, the V gene TRBV29-1; D gene ambiguous. Germline V lookup: CDR1 SQVTM, CDR2 ANQGSEA. The CDR3 has 13 amino acids. Trimming removed 2 bases at V and 1 base at J, with 6 bases between. Here the CDR3 DNA reads TGCAGCGTTGAATGGGGTTCTGGAAACACCATATATTTT. It codes for CSVEWGSGNTIYF.

This clonotype appeared a few times. V gene TRBV7-9 combines with J gene TRBJ2-3, with D perhaps matching TRBD2 (5 bases). V was pared by 5 bases and J by 1 base, with 13 bases between. CDR3 size: 15 residues. From germline, CDR1 is SEHNR and CDR2 FQNEAQ (reference sequence). The CDR3 sequence: CASSQSSSGTDTQYF. For the CDR3, the DNA is TGTGCCAGCAGCCAGAGCAGTAGCGGCACAGATACGCAGTATTTT.

This clonotype was counted a few times. The chain joins TRBV27 to TRBJ2-1; 8 bases are shared with TRBD2. Germline V CDR1 and CDR2: MNHEY, SMNVEV (reference sequence). The ends lost 1 base at V and 7 bases at J; junction bases unmatched: 9. The CDR3 totals 16 residues. CDR3 protein: CASSLFTGRDLNEQFF. The CDR3 bases are TGTGCCAGCAGTTTATTTACCGGGAGGGATTTAAATGAGCAGTTCTTC.

V gene TRBV11-2 combines with J gene TRBJ2-4; D is uncertain. Germline values: CDR1 SGHAT, CDR2 FQNNGV. The CDR3 sequence is 17 residues long. Trimming removed 0 bases from V and 1 base from J, with 13 bases in between. The CDR3 DNA follows: TGTGCCAGCAGCTTAGATCCAAGTCATCCGGCCAAAAACATTCAGTACTTC. Translation: CASSLDPSHPAKNIQYF. The variable domain in full, completed from reference TRBV11-2 and TRBJ2-4, reads EAGVAQSPRYKIIEKRQSVAFWCNPISGHATLYWYQQILGQGPKLLIQFQNNGVVDDSQLPKDRFSAERLKGVDSTLKIQPAKLEDSAVYLCASSLDPSHPAKNIQYFGAGTRLSVL.

The gene calls are TRBV13 and TRBJ2-7; D is ambiguous. The germline V gene has CDR1 PRHDT and CDR2 FYEKMQ (reference sequence). This CDR3 spans 12 amino acids. Deletions cut 2 bases from V and 6 bases from J, with 8 bases between. The CDR3 region is CASSLLNTEQYV. CDR3 sequence (DNA): TGTGCCAGCAGCTTACTCAATACCGAGCAGTACGTC.

The chain is built from TRBV5-4 and TRBJ1-5; 7 bases align to TRBD1. Germline assignment: CDR1 SGHNT and CDR2 YYREEE (reference sequence). The V gene end was trimmed by 2 bases and the J gene end by 0 bases; junction bases not matched to a gene: 11. The CDR3 runs to 18 residues. The chain's CDR3 is CASSFPDRSYYSNQPQHF. In DNA form, the CDR3 reads TGTGCCAGCAGCTTTCCGGACAGGAGCTATTATAGCAATCAGCCCCAGCATTTT.

The rearrangement joins TRBV30 to TRBJ2-3, with 9 bases matching TRBD2. Germline CDR1 reads GTSNPN; CDR2 reads SVGIG (reference sequence). The trim removed 2 bases at V and 6 bases at J, leaving 9 bases unmatched. The CDR3 sequence is 15 residues long. The CDR3 DNA reads as TGTGCCTGGAGTCCTCTAGCGGGATTGTGGGATACGCAGTATTTT. It codes for CAWSPLAGLWDTQYF.

V gene TRBV3-1 combines with J gene TRBJ2-1; D remains unclear. V lost 0 bases, J lost 0 bases, and 12 bases lay in between. This CDR3 comprises 17 residues. CDR1 is LGHDT and CDR2 is YNNKEL in the germline V gene (reference sequence). CDR3 sequence reads: CASSQDHAYYSYNEQFF. The CDR3 nucleotides read TGTGCCAGCAGCCAAGATCACGCTTATTACTCCTACAATGAGCAGTTCTTC.

The V gene is TRBV12-3 or TRBV12-4, the J gene TRBJ2-2, with 11 bases lining up with TRBD2. After removal of 4 bases from V and 5 bases from J, the junction contained 15 bases not matched to a gene. The CDR3 length is 19 residues. The CDR3 reads CASSSPTSGIAGRTGELFF. As DNA, the CDR3 is TGTGCCAGCAGTTCCCCGACTAGCGGGATCGCGGGACGGACCGGGGAGCTGTTTTTT.

The table lists this clonotype with a few counts. V gene TRBV25-1 combines with J gene TRBJ2-2, with D perhaps TRBD2 (7 bases). The CDR3 runs to 16 residues. V was trimmed by 4 bases and J by 4 bases, leaving 16 bases between them. Germline CDR1 reads MGHDK; CDR2 reads SYGVNS. The CDR3 here is CASSGGGGLGTGELFF. For the CDR3, the DNA is TGTGCCAGCAGTGGGGGGGGGGGGCTTGGCACCGGGGAGCTGTTTTTT.

The J gene is TRBJ2-3, the V gene TRBV7-9, with D possibly matching TRBD1 (6 bases). Trimming removed 1 base at V and 6 bases at J, with 11 bases between. Per the germline V gene, CDR1 is SEHNR and CDR2 is FQNEAQ (reference sequence). The CDR3 extends over 14 amino acids. CDR3 nucleotide sequence: TGTGCCAGCAGCTTAGTCCCAGGGGCGGATACGCAGTATTTT. Protein sequence: CASSLVPGADTQYF.

V usage is TRBV12-3 or TRBV12-4 and J usage is TRBJ1-6; TRBD1 is a possible D gene (6 bases). CDR3 length: 14 amino acids. V was cut by 1 base and J by 14 bases, with 15 bases left in between. The CDR3 bases are TGTGCCAGCAGTTTAGGGGGGCCATCACGCACCCTCCACTTT. It yields the protein CASSLGGPSRTLHF.

The chain combines TRBV5-1 with TRBJ1-5; D remains unclear. Trimming removed 4 bases from V and 4 bases from J, with 15 bases in between. The germline CDR1 and CDR2 sequences are SGHRS and YFSETQ. This CDR3 has 15 amino acids. The CDR3 sequence is CASSHSPGKNQPQHF. The CDR3 region has the DNA TGCGCCAGCAGCCATTCCCCGGGGAAGAATCAGCCCCAGCATTTT.